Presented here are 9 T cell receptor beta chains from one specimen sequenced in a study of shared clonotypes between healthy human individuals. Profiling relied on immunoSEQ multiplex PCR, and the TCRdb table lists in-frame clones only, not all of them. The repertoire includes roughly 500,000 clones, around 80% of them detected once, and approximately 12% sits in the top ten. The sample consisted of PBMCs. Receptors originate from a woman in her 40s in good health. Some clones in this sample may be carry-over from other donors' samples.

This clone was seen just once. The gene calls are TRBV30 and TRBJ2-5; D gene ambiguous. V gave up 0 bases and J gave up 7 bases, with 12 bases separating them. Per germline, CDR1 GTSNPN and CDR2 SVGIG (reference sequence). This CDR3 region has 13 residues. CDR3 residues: CAWSVPGEGTQYF. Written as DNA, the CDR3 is TGTGCCTGGAGTGTACCTGGGGAAGGGACCCAGTACTTC. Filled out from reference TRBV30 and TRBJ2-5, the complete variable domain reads SQTIHQWPATLVQPVGSPLSLECTVEGTSNPNLYWYRQAAGRGLQLLFYSVGIGQISSEVPQNLSASRPQDRQFILSSKKLLLSDSGFYLCAWSVPGEGTQYFGPGTRLLVL.

DNA of the CDR3: TGTGCCAGCAGCCGCGGGGGGGGCTACGAGCAGTACTTC. This gives the protein CASSRGGGYEQYF. V is TRBV14 and J is TRBJ2-7, with 9 nucleotides matching TRBD2. Per germline, CDR1 SGHDN and CDR2 FVKESK. The V gene end was trimmed by 4 bases and the J gene end by 3 bases; junction bases not matched to a gene: 1. This CDR3 comprises 13 residues.

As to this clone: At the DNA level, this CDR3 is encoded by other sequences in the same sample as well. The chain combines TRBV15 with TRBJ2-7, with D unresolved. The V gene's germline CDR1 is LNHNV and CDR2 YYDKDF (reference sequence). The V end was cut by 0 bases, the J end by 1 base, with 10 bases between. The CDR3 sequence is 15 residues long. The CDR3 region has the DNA TGTGCCACCAGCAGAGATAGGTTGGGGTCCTACGAGCAGTACTTC. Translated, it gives CATSRDRLGSYEQYF.

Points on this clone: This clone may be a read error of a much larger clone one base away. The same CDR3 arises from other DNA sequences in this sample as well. Here the CDR3 reads CASSGGNQPQHF. The CDR3 nucleotides read TGTGCCAGCAGTGGAGGAAATCAGCCCCAGCATTTT. The chain has TRBV2 and TRBJ1-5; D is ambiguous. In germline, CDR1 is SNHLY, CDR2 FYNNEI. The CDR3 runs 12 residues. V was pared by 4 bases and J by 4 bases, with 5 bases between.

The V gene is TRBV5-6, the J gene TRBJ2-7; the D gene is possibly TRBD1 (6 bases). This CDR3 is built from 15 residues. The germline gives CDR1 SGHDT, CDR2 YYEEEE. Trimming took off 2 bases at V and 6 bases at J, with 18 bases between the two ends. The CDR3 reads CASSFPSVGGSEQYF. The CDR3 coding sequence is TGTGCCAGCAGCTTCCCCTCGGTTGGGGGCTCCGAGCAGTACTTC.

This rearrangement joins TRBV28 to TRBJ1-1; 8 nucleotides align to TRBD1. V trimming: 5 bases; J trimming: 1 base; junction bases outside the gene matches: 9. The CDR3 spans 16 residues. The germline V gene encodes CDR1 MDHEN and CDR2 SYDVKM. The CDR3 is CASSPTRDRPNTEAFF. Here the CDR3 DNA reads TGTGCCAGCAGTCCCACACGGGACAGGCCGAACACTGAAGCTTTCTTT.

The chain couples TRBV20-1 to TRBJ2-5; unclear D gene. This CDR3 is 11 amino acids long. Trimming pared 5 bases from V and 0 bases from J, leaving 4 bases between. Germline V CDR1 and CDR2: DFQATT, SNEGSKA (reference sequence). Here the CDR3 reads CSAHYQETQYF. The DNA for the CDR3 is TGCAGTGCTCATTACCAAGAGACCCAGTACTTC.

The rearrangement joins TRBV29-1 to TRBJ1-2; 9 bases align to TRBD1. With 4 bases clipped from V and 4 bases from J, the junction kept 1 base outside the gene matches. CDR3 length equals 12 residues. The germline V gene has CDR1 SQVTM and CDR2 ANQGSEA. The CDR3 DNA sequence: TGCAGCGTTGCGACAGGGGGCTATGGCTACACCTTC. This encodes CSVATGGYGYTF.

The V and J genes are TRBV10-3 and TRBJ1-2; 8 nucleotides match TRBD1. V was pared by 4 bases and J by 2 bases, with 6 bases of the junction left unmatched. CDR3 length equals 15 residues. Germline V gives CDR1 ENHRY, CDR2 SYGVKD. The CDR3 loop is CAISGSGQANYGYTF. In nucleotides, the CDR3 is TGTGCCATCAGTGGCTCGGGACAGGCCAACTATGGCTACACCTTC.